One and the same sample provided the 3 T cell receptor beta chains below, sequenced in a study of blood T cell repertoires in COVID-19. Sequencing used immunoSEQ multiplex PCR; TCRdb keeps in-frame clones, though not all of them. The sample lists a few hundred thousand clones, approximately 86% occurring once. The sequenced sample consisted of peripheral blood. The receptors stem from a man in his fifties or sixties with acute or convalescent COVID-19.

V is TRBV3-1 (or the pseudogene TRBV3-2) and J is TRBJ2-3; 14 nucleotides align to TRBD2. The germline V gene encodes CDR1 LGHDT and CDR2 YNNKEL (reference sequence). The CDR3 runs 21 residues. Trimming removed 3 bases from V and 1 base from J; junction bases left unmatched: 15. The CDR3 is CASSHELPGLAGDWGTDTQYF. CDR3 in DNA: TGTGCCAGCAGCCATGAACTTCCGGGACTAGCGGGGGATTGGGGCACAGATACGCAGTATTTT.

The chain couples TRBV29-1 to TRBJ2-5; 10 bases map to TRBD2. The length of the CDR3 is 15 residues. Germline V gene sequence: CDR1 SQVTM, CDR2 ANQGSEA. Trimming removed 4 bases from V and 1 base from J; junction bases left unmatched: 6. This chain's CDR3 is CSVVLAGVIQETQYF. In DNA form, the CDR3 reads TGCAGCGTTGTTCTAGCGGGGGTTATCCAAGAGACCCAGTACTTC.

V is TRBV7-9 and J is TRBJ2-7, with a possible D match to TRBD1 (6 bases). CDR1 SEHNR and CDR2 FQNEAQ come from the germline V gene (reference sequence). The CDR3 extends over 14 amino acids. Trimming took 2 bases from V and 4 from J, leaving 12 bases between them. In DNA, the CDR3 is TGTGCCAGCAGCTTATCGACAGGAATTTACGAGCAGTACTTC. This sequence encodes CASSLSTGIYEQYF. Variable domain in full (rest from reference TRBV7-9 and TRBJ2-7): DTGVSQNPRHKITKRGQNVTFRCDPISEHNRLYWYRQTLGQGPEFLTYFQNEAQLEKSRLLSDRFSAERPKGSFSTLEIQRTEQGDSAMYLCASSLSTGIYEQYFGPGTRLTVT.